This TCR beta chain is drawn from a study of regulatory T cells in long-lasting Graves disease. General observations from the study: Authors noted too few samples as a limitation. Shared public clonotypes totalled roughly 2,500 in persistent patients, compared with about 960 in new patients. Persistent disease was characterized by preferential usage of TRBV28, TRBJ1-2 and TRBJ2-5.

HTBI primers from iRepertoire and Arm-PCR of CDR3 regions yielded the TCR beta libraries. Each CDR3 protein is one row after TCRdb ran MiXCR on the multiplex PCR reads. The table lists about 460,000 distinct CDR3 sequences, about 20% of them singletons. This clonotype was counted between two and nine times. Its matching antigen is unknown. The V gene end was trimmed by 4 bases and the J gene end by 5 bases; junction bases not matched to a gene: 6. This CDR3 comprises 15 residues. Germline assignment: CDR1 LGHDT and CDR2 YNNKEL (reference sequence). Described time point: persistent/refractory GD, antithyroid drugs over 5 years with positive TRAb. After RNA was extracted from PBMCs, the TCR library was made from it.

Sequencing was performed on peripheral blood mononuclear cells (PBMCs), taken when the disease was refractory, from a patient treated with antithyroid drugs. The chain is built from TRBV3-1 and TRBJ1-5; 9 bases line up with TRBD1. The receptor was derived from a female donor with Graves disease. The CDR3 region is CASSLGTGRHQPQHF. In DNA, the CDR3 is TGTGCCAGCAGCCTAGGGACAGGGCGACATCAGCCCCAGCATTTT.